The 3 T cell receptor beta chains listed next were all sequenced from one sample in a study of shared clonotypes between healthy human individuals. Terminally differentiated effector memory CD45RA+ cells were excluded from the naive CD8 cells, which were CD45RO-negative and positively selected for CCR7. Repertoires were generated with immunoSEQ multiplex PCR, while TCRdb's copy carries only in-frame clones and drops some. The data show some 2.1 million clones, about 94% seen once. The specimen sequenced was naive CD8+ T cells from PBMCs. Receptor source: a man younger than 35 in good health. Some clones in this sample may be carry-over from other donors' samples.

The chain combines TRBV27 with TRBJ1-1; maybe TRBD1 (5 bases). Trimming cost V 1 base and J 1 base, with 7 bases left between them. The CDR3 totals 14 residues. CDR1 MNHEY and CDR2 SMNVEV come from the germline V gene (reference sequence). The CDR3 loop is CASSLLQANTEAFF. CDR3 nucleotide sequence: TGTGCCAGCAGTTTATTACAGGCGAACACTGAAGCTTTCTTT.

CDR3 protein: CASSVGLFPEAFF. CDR3 DNA sequence: TGTGCCAGCAGCGTAGGATTGTTCCCTGAAGCTTTCTTT. The gene calls are TRBV9 and TRBJ1-1; D is undetermined. Trimming removed 0 bases at V and 6 bases at J, with 9 bases between. The germline V gene has CDR1 SGDLS and CDR2 YYNGEE. The CDR3 length is 13 residues.

CDR3 sequence (DNA): TGTGCCAGCAGTTTATTCCGGACAGGGGGCCGCGATGGCTACACCTTC. Protein: CASSLFRTGGRDGYTF. This chain links TRBV27 with TRBJ1-2, with TRBD1 identical over 11 bases. CDR1 MNHEY and CDR2 SMNVEV come from the germline V gene (reference sequence). V gave up 1 base and J gave up 6 bases; unmatched junction bases: 7. This CDR3 has 16 amino acids.